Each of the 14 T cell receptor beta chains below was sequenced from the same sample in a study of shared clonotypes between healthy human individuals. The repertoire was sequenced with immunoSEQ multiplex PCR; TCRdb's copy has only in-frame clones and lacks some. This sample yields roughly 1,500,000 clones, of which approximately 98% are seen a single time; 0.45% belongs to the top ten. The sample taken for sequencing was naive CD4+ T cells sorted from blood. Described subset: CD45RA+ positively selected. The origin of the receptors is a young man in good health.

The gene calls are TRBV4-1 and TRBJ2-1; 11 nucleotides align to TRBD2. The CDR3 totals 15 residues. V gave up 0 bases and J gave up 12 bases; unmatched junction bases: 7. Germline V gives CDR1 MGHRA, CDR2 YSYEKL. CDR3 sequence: CASSQEGLAEGGQFF. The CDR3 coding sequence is TGCGCCAGCAGCCAAGAGGGACTAGCGGAGGGGGGGCAGTTCTTC.

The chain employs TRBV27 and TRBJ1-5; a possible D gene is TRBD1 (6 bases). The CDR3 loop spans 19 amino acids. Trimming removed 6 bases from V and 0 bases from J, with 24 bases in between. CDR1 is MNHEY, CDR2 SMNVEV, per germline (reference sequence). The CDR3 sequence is CASSSRAAGHTYSNQPQHF. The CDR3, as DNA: TGTGCCAGCAGCTCAAGGGCAGCGGGACACACCTATAGCAATCAGCCCCAGCATTTT.

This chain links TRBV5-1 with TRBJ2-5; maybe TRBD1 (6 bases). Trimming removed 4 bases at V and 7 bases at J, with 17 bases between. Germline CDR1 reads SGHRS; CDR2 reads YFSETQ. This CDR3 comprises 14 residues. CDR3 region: CASSGQNGKGTQYF. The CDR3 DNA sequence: TGCGCCAGCAGCGGACAGAATGGGAAAGGGACCCAGTACTTC.

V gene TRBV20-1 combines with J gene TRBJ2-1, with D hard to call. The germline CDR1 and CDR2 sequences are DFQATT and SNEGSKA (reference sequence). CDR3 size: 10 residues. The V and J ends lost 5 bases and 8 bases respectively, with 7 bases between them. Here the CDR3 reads CSALSDEQFF. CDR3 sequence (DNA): TGCAGTGCTCTGTCCGATGAGCAGTTCTTC.

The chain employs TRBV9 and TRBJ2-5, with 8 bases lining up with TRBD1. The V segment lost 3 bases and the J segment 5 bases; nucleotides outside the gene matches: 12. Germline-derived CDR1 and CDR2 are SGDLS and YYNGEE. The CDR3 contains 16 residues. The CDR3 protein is CASSATDRAGWETQYF. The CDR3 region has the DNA TGTGCCAGCAGCGCAACGGACAGGGCAGGGTGGGAGACCCAGTACTTC.

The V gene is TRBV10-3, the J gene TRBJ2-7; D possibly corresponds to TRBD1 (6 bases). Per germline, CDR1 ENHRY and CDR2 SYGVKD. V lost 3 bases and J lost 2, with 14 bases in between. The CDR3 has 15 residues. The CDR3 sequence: CAISDKAGATYEQYF. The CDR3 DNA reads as TGTGCCATCAGTGATAAGGCAGGGGCCACCTACGAGCAGTACTTC.

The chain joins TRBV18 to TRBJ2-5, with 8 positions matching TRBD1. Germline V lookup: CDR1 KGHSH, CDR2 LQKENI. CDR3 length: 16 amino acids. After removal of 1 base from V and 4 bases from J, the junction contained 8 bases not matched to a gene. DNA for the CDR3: TGTGCCAGCTCACCACTCAGGGGGCATCAGGGAGAGACCCAGTACTTC. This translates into CASSPLRGHQGETQYF.

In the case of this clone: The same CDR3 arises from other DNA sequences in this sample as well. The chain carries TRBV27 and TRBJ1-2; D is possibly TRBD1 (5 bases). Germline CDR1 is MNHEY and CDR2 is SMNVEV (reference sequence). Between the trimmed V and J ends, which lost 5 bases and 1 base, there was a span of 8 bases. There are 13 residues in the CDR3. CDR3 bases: TGTGCCAGCAGTCTCGACAGTAACTATGGCTACACCTTC. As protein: CASSLDSNYGYTF.

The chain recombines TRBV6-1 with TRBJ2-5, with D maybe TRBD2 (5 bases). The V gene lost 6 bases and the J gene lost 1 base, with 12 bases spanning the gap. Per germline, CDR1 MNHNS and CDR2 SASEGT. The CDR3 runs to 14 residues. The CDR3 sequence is CASREPGTQETQYF. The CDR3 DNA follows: TGTGCCAGCAGGGAACCGGGAACCCAAGAGACCCAGTACTTC.

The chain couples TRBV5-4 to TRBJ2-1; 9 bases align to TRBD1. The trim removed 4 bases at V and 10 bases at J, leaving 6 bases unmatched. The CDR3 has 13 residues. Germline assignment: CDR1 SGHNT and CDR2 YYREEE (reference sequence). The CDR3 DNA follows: TGTGCCAGCAGCCTTGACAGGGGGTTAGAGCAGTTCTTC. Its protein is CASSLDRGLEQFF. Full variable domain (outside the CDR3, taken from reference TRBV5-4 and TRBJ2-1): ETGVTQSPTHLIKTRGQQVTLRCSSQSGHNTVSWYQQALGQGPQFIFQYYREEENGRGNFPPRFSGLQFPNYSSELNVNALELDDSALYLCASSLDRGLEQFFGPGTRLTVL.

The CDR3 sequence is CASDPVSDTQYF. CDR3 DNA: TGTGCCAGCGACCCTGTTTCAGATACGCAGTATTTT. The genes are TRBV7-2 and TRBJ2-3; D gene unclear. The CDR3 runs to 12 residues. Per germline, CDR1 SGHTA and CDR2 FQGNSA. Deletions cut 8 bases from V and 4 bases from J, with 10 bases between.

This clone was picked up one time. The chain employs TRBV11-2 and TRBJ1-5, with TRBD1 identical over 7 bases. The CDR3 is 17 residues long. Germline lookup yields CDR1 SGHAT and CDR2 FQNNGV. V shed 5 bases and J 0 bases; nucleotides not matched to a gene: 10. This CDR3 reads CASSARQGGFSNQPQHF. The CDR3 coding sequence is TGTGCCAGCAGCGCTCGACAAGGGGGCTTTAGCAATCAGCCCCAGCATTTT.

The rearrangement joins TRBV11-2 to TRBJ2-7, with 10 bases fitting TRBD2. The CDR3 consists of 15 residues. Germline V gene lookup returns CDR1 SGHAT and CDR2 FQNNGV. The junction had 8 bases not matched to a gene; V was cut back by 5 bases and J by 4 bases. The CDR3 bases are TGTGCCAGCAGCCCCGAGCTAGCGGGAGCATACGAGCAGTACTTC. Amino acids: CASSPELAGAYEQYF.

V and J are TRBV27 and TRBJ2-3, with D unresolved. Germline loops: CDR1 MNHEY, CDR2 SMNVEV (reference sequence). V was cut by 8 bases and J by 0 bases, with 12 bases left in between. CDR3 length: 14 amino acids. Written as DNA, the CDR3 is TGTGCCAGCCTTCCGTTAGCTAGCACAGATACGCAGTATTTT. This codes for CASLPLASTDTQYF.